The clone carrying this T cell receptor (beta chain) has more than one count but fewer than ten. Antigen: not known. TCRdb's copy holds only in-frame clones and misses some; the assay was immunoSEQ multiplex PCR. The data contain more than 2,000,000 clones, approximately 95% of them singletons. These data come from a study of shared clonotypes between healthy human individuals. The V end lost 9 bases, the J end lost 1 base, and 10 bases lay between the germline ends. The CDR3 has 13 amino acids. Germline values: CDR1 MNHEY, CDR2 SVGAGI. Study-wide points: Shared clonotypes across all four donors exceeded non-shared ones in generation probability.

Sequencing was carried out using naive CD4+ T cells from PBMCs. Subset described: CD45RA+ positively selected. The sequence derives from a young man in good health. Some clones in this sample may be carry-over from other donors' samples. The chain links TRBV6-5 to TRBJ1-5, with D unresolved. CDR3 bases: TGTGCCAGTCCCCCGTGCAGCAATCAGCCCCAGCATTTT. Its translation: CASPPCSNQPQHF.